This is a list of T cell receptor beta chains from one sample in a study of blood T cell repertoires in COVID-19. The protocol was immunoSEQ multiplex PCR, while the TCRdb copy is restricted to in-frame clones and leaves out a portion. The data show approximately 98,000 clones, about 81% seen once. The sequenced sample was peripheral blood. These receptors were obtained from a man aged 80 or over with acute or convalescent COVID-19. Both conserved end residues are part of each CDR3. D genes are given only for firm matches. Some rows mark clone size as missing; the rest say once, few, many or name a class of expanded clone.

cdr3_nt	cdr3_aa	d_call	v_call	j_call	clone_size
TGTGCCAGCAGCTTAGCGGTTGACAGGGCCAATCAGCCCCAGCATTTT	CASSLAVDRANQPQHF	TRBD1	TRBV7-2	TRBJ1-5	.
TGTGCCAGCAGAACCGGGACAGGGAGCGCCTACGAGCAGTACTTC	CASRTGTGSAYEQYF	TRBD1	TRBV6-5	TRBJ2-7	.
TGTGCCAGCAGTTCTCTTGCGGGACCGGGGTTCTTC	CASSSLAGPGFF	.	TRBV28	TRBJ2-1	.
TGTGCCAGCAGCTCCCTTTTGAGGTCCTCTGGAAACACCATATATTTT	CASSSLLRSSGNTIYF	.	TRBV7-8	TRBJ1-3	few
TGTGCCAGCAGCCCTCAACTAGCGGGAGTCGAGCAGTACTTC	CASSPQLAGVEQYF	TRBD2	TRBV7-2	TRBJ2-7	.
TGTGCCACCAGCAGAGATAAAGGGGGTCATGAGCAGTTCTTC	CATSRDKGGHEQFF	.	TRBV15	TRBJ2-1	.
TGTGCCAGCAGCTTGGAGGTCGGGACAGGATTCGGCGAGCAGTACTTC	CASSLEVGTGFGEQYF	TRBD1	TRBV5-4	TRBJ2-7	.
TGTGCCAGCAGCTTAGGGGTGGGCGAAAAACTGTTTTTT	CASSLGVGEKLFF	.	TRBV7-2	TRBJ1-4	.
TGTGCCAGCAGTGAGACTAGCGCGAGTGCTGAGCAGTTCTTC	CASSETSASAEQFF	TRBD2	TRBV2	TRBJ2-1	.
TGTGCCAGCAGTTCAGGAAAAGAGACCCAGTACTTC	CASSSGKETQYF	.	TRBV6-5	TRBJ2-5	.
TGTGCCAGTAGTATTAAGACAGGGGGCCAAGAGACCCAGTACTTC	CASSIKTGGQETQYF	TRBD1	TRBV19	TRBJ2-5	once
TGTGCCAGCAGTTCCCCCCCGGGCACCATATATTTT	CASSSPPGTIYF	.	TRBV6-5	TRBJ1-3	.
TGTGCCAGCATTGGGAGGCAGGGACGATCACCCCTCCACTTT	CASIGRQGRSPLHF	.	TRBV28	TRBJ1-6	.